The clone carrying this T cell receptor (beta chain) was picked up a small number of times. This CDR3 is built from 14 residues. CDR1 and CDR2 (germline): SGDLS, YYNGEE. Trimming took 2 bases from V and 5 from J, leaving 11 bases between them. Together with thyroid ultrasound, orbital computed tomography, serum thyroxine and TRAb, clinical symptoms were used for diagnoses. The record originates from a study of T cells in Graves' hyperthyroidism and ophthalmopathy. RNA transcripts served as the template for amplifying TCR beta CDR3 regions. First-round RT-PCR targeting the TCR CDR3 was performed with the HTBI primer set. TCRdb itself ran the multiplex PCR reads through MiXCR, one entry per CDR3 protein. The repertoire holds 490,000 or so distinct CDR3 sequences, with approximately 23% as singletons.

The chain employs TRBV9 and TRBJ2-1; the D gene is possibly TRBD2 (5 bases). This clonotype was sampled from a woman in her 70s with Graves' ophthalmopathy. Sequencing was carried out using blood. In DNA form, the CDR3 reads TGTGCCAGCAGCGTCGAAAGCGGTGACAATGAGCAGTTCTTC. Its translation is CASSVESGDNEQFF.